Each of the 15 T cell receptor beta chains below was sequenced from the same sample in a study of cytomegalovirus exposure and HLA in healthy donors. Both 60 Vbeta primers and 13 Jbeta primers went into the PCR. The assay was immunoSEQ multiplex PCR, and TCRdb's table has in-frame clones only and misses some. The top ten hold over 11% of the sample, which has 150,000 to 200,000 clones, about 75% seen once. Sample: PBMCs. Source of these receptors: a man in his fifties in good health and CMV-seropositive.

V is TRBV5-5 and J is TRBJ2-7; 7 nucleotides agree with TRBD1. Germline CDR1 and CDR2: SGHKS and YYEKEE (reference sequence). This CDR3 contains 13 residues. V lost 4 bases to trimming and J lost 4 bases; unmatched junction nucleotides: 5. CDR3 in amino acids: CASSLGDRYEQYV. The CDR3 DNA reads TGTGCCAGCAGCCTGGGGGACAGATACGAGCAGTACGTC.

This sequence joins TRBV11-2 and TRBJ1-2, with D possibly being TRBD1 (5 bases). The CDR3 is 13 residues long. The germline gives CDR1 SGHAT, CDR2 FQNNGV. V gave up 3 bases and J gave up 4 bases, with 9 bases separating them. The CDR3 reads CASSLGGGYGYTF. In nucleotides, the CDR3 is TGTGCCAGCAGCTTGGGGGGAGGCTATGGCTACACCTTC.

The rearrangement joins TRBV30 to TRBJ1-6; D remains unclear. V was shortened by 5 bases and J by 4 bases, with 6 bases between the two germline ends. This CDR3 region has 12 residues. The germline gives CDR1 GTSNPN, CDR2 SVGIG (reference sequence). CDR3 nucleotides: TGTGCCTGGGACTTTTATAATTCACCCCTCCACTTT. It translates to CAWDFYNSPLHF.

This clone was found once. The rearrangement joins TRBV5-6 to TRBJ2-7; 7 bases are a match to TRBD1. The J segment lost 4 bases and the V segment lost 3 bases, leaving 7 bases of the junction unmatched. Germline loops: CDR1 SGHDT, CDR2 YYEEEE. The CDR3 is 14 residues long. Written as DNA, the CDR3 is TGTGCCAGCAGCTCGGATGGGACAGCATACGAGCAGTACTTC. It specifies CASSSDGTAYEQYF.

This chain links TRBV4-1 with TRBJ2-5; TRBD2 aligns across 7 bases. This CDR3 region has 15 residues. The trim removed 4 bases at V and 5 bases at J, leaving 10 bases unmatched. Germline values: CDR1 MGHRA, CDR2 YSYEKL. DNA for the CDR3: TGCGCCAGCAGCCGTCGACGGGTGGGGGGGGAGACCCAGTACTTC. This encodes CASSRRRVGGETQYF.

The chain combines TRBV5-1 with TRBJ2-7, with TRBD1 identical over 7 bases. The V gene end was trimmed by 4 bases and the J gene end by 3 bases; junction bases not matched to a gene: 1. Germline loops: CDR1 SGHRS, CDR2 YFSETQ. This CDR3 spans 12 amino acids. The CDR3 region is CASSRQGYEQYV. The CDR3 region has the DNA TGCGCCAGCAGCCGACAGGGCTACGAGCAGTACGTC.

This chain uses TRBV7-2 with TRBJ1-6, with TRBD1 matching over 7 bases. V was clipped by 5 bases and J by 5 bases; unmatched bases: 6. This CDR3 contains 15 residues. Germline-derived CDR1 and CDR2 are SGHTA and FQGNSA. CDR3 loop: CASSQRQGNNSPLHF. CDR3 DNA sequence: TGTGCCAGCAGCCAGCGACAGGGCAATAATTCACCCCTCCACTTT. The whole variable domain, remainder taken from reference TRBV7-2 and TRBJ1-6, is GAGVSQSPSNKVTEKGKDVELRCDPISGHTALYWYRQSLGQGLEFLIYFQGNSAPDKSGLPSDRFSAERTGGSVSTLTIQRTQQEDSAVYLCASSQRQGNNSPLHFGNGTRLTVT.

This clone appeared a single time. The chain is built from TRBV5-6 and TRBJ2-7; 8 bases are shared with TRBD1. Germline V gives CDR1 SGHDT, CDR2 YYEEEE. Unmatched junction bases numbered 4, after V lost 0 bases and J lost 5 bases. There are 14 residues in the CDR3. This CDR3 is CASSLGQGIHEQYV. DNA of the CDR3: TGTGCCAGCAGCTTGGGACAGGGGATTCACGAGCAGTACGTC.

The chain employs TRBV7-2 and TRBJ2-1, with a possible D match to TRBD1 (5 bases). Germline-derived CDR1 and CDR2 are SGHTA and FQGNSA. This CDR3 spans 11 amino acids. V lost 0 bases and J lost 15, with 9 bases in between. The CDR3 loop is CASSLAGARFF. The CDR3 DNA is TGTGCCAGCAGCTTAGCAGGGGCGAGGTTCTTC.

The chain couples TRBV7-2 to TRBJ1-2; 9 nucleotides match TRBD1. The CDR3 consists of 15 residues. The V segment lost 5 bases and the J segment 9 bases; nucleotides outside the gene matches: 13. Germline values: CDR1 SGHTA, CDR2 FQGNSA. CDR3 DNA: TGTGCCAGCAGCGGAATCCGGGGACAGGGAAACAGCTACACCTTC. It is translated as CASSGIRGQGNSYTF.

The rearrangement joins TRBV11-2 to TRBJ2-2, with a tentative D call TRBD1 (7 bases). Germline V gene data show CDR1 as SGHAT and CDR2 as FQNNGV. The V end was cut by 6 bases, the J end by 2 bases, with 16 bases between. The CDR3 totals 16 residues. The CDR3 sequence: CASRGGQVVNTGELFF. The CDR3 region has the DNA TGTGCCAGCAGGGGAGGACAGGTGGTAAACACCGGGGAGCTGTTTTTT.

This clone has just a few counts. This chain links TRBV4-2 with TRBJ2-3; 8 bases match TRBD2. Germline V lookup: CDR1 LGHNA, CDR2 YNFKEQ. V shed 0 bases and J 2 bases; nucleotides not matched to a gene: 10. This CDR3 region has 18 residues. CDR3 amino acids: CASSQDDRAGAVTDTQYF. CDR3 sequence (DNA): TGTGCCAGCAGCCAAGATGATCGAGCGGGGGCCGTCACAGATACGCAGTATTTT.

The chain couples TRBV19 to TRBJ2-7; D perhaps matches TRBD1 (6 bases). Looked up from germline, CDR1 is LNHDA and CDR2 is SQIVND (reference sequence). Trimming took 0 bases from V and 2 from J, leaving 14 bases between them. This CDR3 has 16 residues. Written as DNA, the CDR3 is TGTGCCAGTAGTATAGAAATAGGGGGATTTCCCTACGAGCAGTACGTC. Encoded protein: CASSIEIGGFPYEQYV.

The gene calls are TRBV5-6 and TRBJ2-7; 9 bases are a match to TRBD1. The CDR3 extends over 14 amino acids. CDR1 is SGHDT, CDR2 YYEEEE, per germline. J gave up 6 bases and V 7 bases, and 11 bases lay outside the gene matches. CDR3 sequence (DNA): TGTGCCAGCGGGCTGGCGGGACAGGGTGGCGAGCAGTACTTC. Encoded protein: CASGLAGQGGEQYF.

The rearrangement links TRBV5-1 to TRBJ1-4; D may be TRBD1 (5 bases). Trimming took 2 bases from V and 3 from J, leaving 8 bases between them. The CDR3 runs 14 residues. Germline V gene data show CDR1 as SGHRS and CDR2 as YFSETQ. CDR3 nucleotides: TGCGCCAGCAGCTTACGGGGGGCTAATGAAAAACTGTTTTTT. Its translation is CASSLRGANEKLFF.